This TCR beta chain was sequenced for a study of T-cell reconstitution after alpha-beta-depleted transplantation in children. Trimming stripped 1 base from V and 2 bases from J, with 15 bases between. Germline values: CDR1 MNHNS, CDR2 SASEGT. The CDR3 is 16 residues long. The authors prepared the TCRbeta library with unique molecular identifiers. Using its own MiXCR run on the PCR reads, TCRdb lists one record per CDR3 protein. The data contain just under 550,000 distinct CDR3 sequences, around 18% of them singletons. This sequence was found in a human donor who donated a stem cell graft to a child with acute lymphoblastic leukemia. The genes are TRBV6-1 and TRBJ2-7; D gene uncertain. Sequenced material: PBMCs from the stem cell graft donor, taken from the stem cell graft. Written as DNA, the CDR3 is TGTGCCAGCAGTGAAGGGGTCAGCCAAGTTACCTACGAGCAGTACTTC. Its protein product is CASSEGVSQVTYEQYF.